This is a list of T cell receptor beta chains from one sample in a study of blood T cell repertoires in COVID-19. The assay was immunoSEQ multiplex PCR, and TCRdb's table has in-frame clones only and misses some. The sample carries more than 95,000 clones, about 80% recorded once. Sequenced sample: peripheral blood. The receptors originated from a human donor in a cohort sampled during active or convalescent COVID-19. CDR3s include the opening cysteine and the closing phenylalanine or tryptophan. Fields, in order: D gene, clone size, V gene, J gene, CDR3 protein, CDR3 DNA. D genes are given only for firm matches. Size tells how often a clone was seen (once, few, many) or the class of an expanded clone, and some rows leave it out.

>NA|NA|TRBV29-1|TRBJ2-7
CSVDRDDDEQYF
TGCAGCGTTGACAGGGATGATGACGAGCAGTACTTC
>TRBD1|NA|TRBV5-1|TRBJ2-7
CASSLGQGREQYF
TGCGCCAGCAGCTTGGGACAGGGGAGGGAGCAGTACTTC
>TRBD1|once|TRBV4-2|TRBJ1-2
CASSRRDRVNGYTF
TGTGCCAGCAGCCGCCGGGACAGGGTAAATGGCTACACCTTC
>NA|NA|TRBV7-2|TRBJ2-7
CASSPRADSFYEQYF
TGTGCCAGCAGCCCGCGAGCAGACAGCTTCTACGAGCAGTACTTC
>NA|NA|TRBV19|TRBJ1-2
CASSIEGGFGYTF
TGTGCCAGTAGTATAGAGGGGGGATTTGGCTACACCTTC
>TRBD1|NA|TRBV19|TRBJ2-5
CASSITGTGEEETQYF
TGTGCCAGTAGTATAACCGGGACAGGGGAGGAAGAGACCCAGTACTTC
>NA|NA|TRBV28|TRBJ1-1
CASGEGYTEAFF
TGTGCCAGCGGTGAGGGATACACTGAAGCTTTCTTT
>TRBD1|NA|TRBV25-1|TRBJ1-4
CASSAFRDSNEKLFF
TGTGCCAGCAGTGCCTTCCGGGACAGTAATGAAAAACTGTTTTTT
>NA|once|TRBV28|TRBJ1-5
CASSLREGNQPQHF
TGTGCCAGCAGTTTACGAGAGGGAAATCAGCCCCAGCATTTT
>NA|NA|TRBV5-1|TRBJ1-1
CASSLGTMNTEAFF
TGCGCCAGCAGCCTAGGGACAATGAACACTGAAGCTTTCTTT
>NA|few|TRBV7-9|TRBJ1-5
CASSQDDQPQHF
TGTGCCAGCAGCCAGGATGATCAGCCCCAGCATTTT
>NA|NA|TRBV7-2|TRBJ2-4
CASSLSVSQYF
TGTGCCAGCAGTCTCTCTGTGAGTCAGTACTTC
>NA|NA|TRBV7-9|TRBJ1-1
CASSLVSMNTEAFF
TGTGCCAGCAGCTTGGTCAGTATGAACACTGAAGCTTTCTTT
>TRBD1|NA|TRBV27|TRBJ2-6
CASKGQVGANVLTF
TGTGCCAGCAAGGGACAGGTTGGGGCCAACGTCCTGACTTTC
>TRBD2|NA|TRBV7-7|TRBJ2-1
CASSQGLAVLNEQFF
TGTGCCAGCAGCCAGGGACTAGCGGTCCTCAATGAGCAGTTCTTC
>NA|NA|TRBV5-1|TRBJ2-4
CASSLGSAETNIQYF
TGCGCCAGCAGCTTGGGGTCGGCGGAAACCAACATTCAGTACTTC
>NA|few|TRBV5-1|TRBJ1-2
CASRNDNWRGHSPNYGYTF
TGCGCCAGCAGAAACGACAATTGGAGGGGCCACAGCCCTAACTATGGCTACACCTTC
>NA|once|TRBV19|TRBJ1-1
CASSLGRNTEAFF
TGTGCCAGTAGTTTGGGCAGGAACACTGAAGCTTTCTTT
>NA|once|TRBV4-2|TRBJ1-4
CASSQDSRPIIAGRVEKLFF
TGTGCCAGCAGCCAAGATTCGAGACCCATCATCGCAGGGCGTGTGGAAAAACTGTTTTTT
>TRBD1|NA|TRBV2|TRBJ2-2
CASSTGANTGELFF
TGTGCCAGCAGTACAGGGGCGAACACCGGGGAGCTGTTTTTT
>TRBD1|NA|TRBV19|TRBJ1-1
CASSIAPWTGRANTEAFF
TGTGCCAGTAGTATAGCCCCATGGACAGGGCGGGCGAACACTGAAGCTTTCTTT
>NA|NA|TRBV11-2|TRBJ2-3
CASSLEGRGTDTQYF
TGTGCCAGCAGCTTAGAAGGCAGGGGCACAGATACGCAGTATTTT
>TRBD1|few|TRBV4-1|TRBJ2-7
CASSGDRVDEQYF
TGCGCCAGCAGCGGGGACAGGGTCGACGAGCAGTACTTC
>NA|NA|TRBV18|TRBJ1-3
CASSPLREAGNTIYF
TGTGCCAGCTCACCATTGCGAGAAGCTGGAAACACCATATATTTT
>NA|NA|TRBV7-9|TRBJ2-3
CASSLDDYTQYF
TGTGCCAGCAGCTTAGACGACTATACGCAGTATTTT
>NA|NA|TRBV7-9|TRBJ1-1
CASHHGRNTEAFF
TGTGCCAGCCACCATGGGAGGAACACTGAAGCTTTCTTT
>NA|NA|TRBV13|TRBJ2-1
CASSFGAAIPLNNEQFF
TGTGCCAGCAGCTTTGGGGCAGCCATCCCCCTTAACAATGAGCAGTTCTTC
>TRBD1|NA|TRBV7-3|TRBJ2-2
CASSRDRVAGELFF
TGTGCCAGCAGTCGGGACAGGGTGGCCGGGGAGCTGTTTTTT
>TRBD1|NA|TRBV13|TRBJ1-3
CASSLGPGGSGNTIYF
TGTGCCAGCAGCTTAGGCCCAGGGGGCTCTGGAAACACCATATATTTT
>NA|few|TRBV29-1|TRBJ2-7
CSVEGGTSSYEQYF
TGCAGCGTTGAAGGAGGTACAAGCTCCTACGAGCAGTACTTC
>TRBD1|few|TRBV10-1|TRBJ2-7
CATDRDYEQYF
TGCGCCACCGACAGGGACTACGAGCAGTACTTC
>NA|NA|TRBV25-1|TRBJ2-1
CASSGWDTYNEQFF
TGTGCCAGCAGTGGATGGGACACCTACAATGAGCAGTTCTTC
>TRBD1|NA|TRBV4-1|TRBJ2-3
CASTEQGALTDTQYF
TGCGCCAGCACTGAACAGGGGGCCCTCACAGATACGCAGTATTTT
>TRBD1|NA|TRBV9|TRBJ1-3
CASSEGDRAGNTIYF
TGTGCCAGCAGCGAGGGGGACAGGGCGGGAAACACCATATATTTT
>NA|NA|TRBV3-1/TRBV3-2|TRBJ2-1
CASSRRRGGVDDEQFF
TGTGCCAGCAGCAGGCGTCGAGGAGGGGTGGACGATGAGCAGTTCTTC
>TRBD1|many|TRBV7-6|TRBJ2-3
CASSETTGRTDTQYF
TGTGCCAGCAGCGAGACGACAGGGCGCACAGATACGCAGTATTTT
>NA|NA|TRBV20-1|TRBJ1-1
CSADRNTEAFF
TGCAGCGCTGACAGAAACACTGAAGCTTTCTTT
>TRBD1|NA|TRBV5-4|TRBJ2-3
CASSSPSGQATDTQYF
TGTGCCAGCAGCTCGCCAAGCGGACAGGCGACAGATACGCAGTATTTT
>TRBD1|few|TRBV27|TRBJ2-1
CASSLARDSHYNEQFF
TGTGCCAGCAGTTTGGCCCGGGACAGCCACTACAATGAGCAGTTCTTC
>NA|NA|TRBV28|TRBJ2-2
CASRGGGGPGGELFF
TGTGCCAGCAGAGGAGGGGGGGGCCCTGGCGGGGAGCTGTTTTTT
>TRBD1|NA|TRBV27|TRBJ1-6
CASSPDRGVYNSPLHF
TGTGCCAGCAGCCCGGACAGGGGTGTCTATAATTCACCCCTCCACTTT
>TRBD1|NA|TRBV6-5|TRBJ1-4
CASTGTGNNEKLFF
TGTGCCAGCACCGGGACAGGGAATAATGAAAAACTGTTTTTT
>TRBD1|NA|TRBV18|TRBJ1-1
CASSPMTGANTEAFF
TGTGCCAGCTCACCGATGACAGGGGCGAACACTGAAGCTTTCTTT
>TRBD2|NA|TRBV19|TRBJ2-2
CASSISGLAGDGELFF
TGTGCCAGTAGTATCTCGGGGCTAGCGGGGGACGGGGAGCTGTTTTTT